This T cell receptor beta chain is drawn from a study of blood T cells in healthy people across ages. Study findings and constraints: Higher naive T cell percentage went strongly together with higher TCR beta diversity.

A J-beta primer mix and a sample-barcoded 5' primer were used in a second PCR of about 6 to 12 cycles. TCRdb passed the 5' RACE reads through MiXCR, listing each CDR3 protein once. Among fewer than 2,000,000 distinct CDR3 sequences listed, roughly a third were seen once. This clonotype turned up a few times. What it binds is unknown. This sequence originates from a woman in her twenties or thirties in good health. The source material was blood.

CDR3 in DNA: TGTGCCACCAGCAGTGCGGTATACAATGAGCAGTTCTTC. Translation gives CATSSAVYNEQFF. The rearrangement uses TRBV15 and TRBJ2-1; D uncertain. Germline loops: CDR1 LNHNV, CDR2 YYDKDF (reference sequence). The CDR3 spans 13 residues. Trimming pared 3 bases from V and 4 bases from J, leaving 7 bases between.